The 7 T cell receptor beta chains reported below all come from one sample, sequenced in a study of T-cell reconstitution after alpha-beta-depleted transplantation in children. TCRbeta library construction was performed incorporating unique molecular identifiers. MiXCR, applied by TCRdb to the PCR reads, yields one record per CDR3 protein. The sample has about a million distinct CDR3 sequences, about 30% seen once. The sample was PBMCs, mostly from graft donor cells, taken 360 days after TCRalphabeta/CD19-depleted stem cell transplant. The receptors derive from a boy younger than two who had a stem cell transplant for SCID, so the T cells may come from the graft donor.

The rearrangement links TRBV5-1 to TRBJ2-5; D is undetermined. Trimming took off 1 base at V and 4 bases at J, with 11 bases between the two ends. Germline V gives CDR1 SGHRS, CDR2 YFSETQ. This CDR3 has 14 amino acids. CDR3 region: CASSLTVPGETQYF. The CDR3 DNA sequence: TGCGCCAGCAGCTTGACAGTCCCGGGAGAGACCCAGTACTTC.

This clonotype was found many times. This chain uses TRBV7-3 with TRBJ2-7, with D maybe TRBD1 (5 bases). In germline, CDR1 is SGHTA, CDR2 FQGTGA. Trimming pared 3 bases from V and 4 bases from J, leaving 10 bases between. CDR3 length: 13 amino acids. CDR3 sequence: CASSLDTQYEQYF. The CDR3 bases are TGTGCCAGCAGCTTGGACACCCAATACGAGCAGTACTTC.

J is TRBJ1-2 and V is TRBV28; D ambiguous. V shed 6 bases and J shed 5 bases, with 16 bases lying between them. This CDR3 comprises 14 residues. CDR1 is MDHEN, CDR2 SYDVKM, per germline. The CDR3 sequence is CASRARTGFYGYTF. The CDR3 DNA follows: TGTGCCAGCAGGGCTCGGACGGGCTTTTATGGCTACACCTTC.

Here the CDR3 reads CSARGGQGGLKLFF. CDR3 nucleotide sequence: TGCAGTGCTAGAGGGGGACAGGGTGGATTGAAACTGTTTTTT. V gene TRBV20-1 combines with J gene TRBJ1-4, with 9 bases aligning to TRBD1. Per the germline V gene, CDR1 is DFQATT and CDR2 is SNEGSKA (reference sequence). This CDR3 region has 14 residues. V shed 1 base and J 11 bases; nucleotides not matched to a gene: 8.

This clonotype was detected only a few times. The chain links TRBV12-3 or TRBV12-4 to TRBJ2-6; D not resolved. Trimming took off 3 bases at V and 1 base at J, with 7 bases between the two ends. The CDR3 has 15 amino acids. This chain's CDR3 is CASSLVQSGANVLTF. In DNA, the CDR3 is TGTGCCAGCAGTTTGGTACAGTCTGGGGCCAACGTCCTGACTTTC.

The V and J genes are TRBV29-1 and TRBJ2-2; either TRBD1 or TRBD2 may fit D (5 bases each). The CDR3 is made up of 12 amino acids. CDR1 and CDR2 (germline): SQVTM, ANQGSEA. Trimming cost V 4 bases and J 5 bases, with 8 bases left between them. CDR3 in DNA: TGCAGCGTTGGCAGGGAGACCGGGGAGCTGTTTTTT. Protein sequence: CSVGRETGELFF.

This rearrangement joins TRBV9 to TRBJ2-1, with 7 bases identical to TRBD1. The CDR3 extends over 15 amino acids. V lost 0 bases and J lost 3; bases outside the gene matches: 3. Germline V lookup: CDR1 SGDLS, CDR2 YYNGEE. The chain's CDR3 is CASSVAGTDYNEQFF. As DNA, the CDR3 is TGTGCCAGCAGCGTAGCGGGGACAGACTACAATGAGCAGTTCTTC.